Below are 24 T cell receptor beta chains sequenced from a single sample in a study of Graves' ophthalmopathy and Graves' hyperthyroidism. Amplification of TCR beta CDR3 regions used RNA transcripts. An opening RT-PCR round employed HTBI primers and preceded a second-round multiplex PCR. TCRdb re-called the multiplex PCR reads through MiXCR, storing one row per CDR3 protein. The sample records about 1.1 million distinct CDR3 sequences, roughly two fifths being singletons. Sequencing was carried out using peripheral blood or thyroid tissue (not recorded which). These receptors all stem from an adult man with Graves' hyperthyroidism.

As regards this clonotype: One junction end does not reproduce the germline sequence, and a read error may be involved. The chain employs TRBV20-1 and TRBJ1-6; D unclear. CDR1 is DFQATT, CDR2 SNEGSKA, per germline (reference sequence). The CDR3 has 16 amino acids. CDR3: CSVREIGAWANSPLHF. The CDR3 bases are TGCAGTGTTAGAGAGATCGGCGCCTGGGCGAATTCACCCCTCCACTTT.

This clonotype was recorded many times. The chain carries TRBV10-3 and TRBJ2-2; no definite D call. The CDR3 is 16 amino acids. Germline-derived CDR1 and CDR2 are ENHRY and SYGVKD. The ends were cut back, 3 bases at V and 4 bases at J, with 15 bases in the middle. The DNA of the CDR3 is TGTGCCATCAGTGATTTTCCCGGAGCAGGCACCGGGGAGCTGTTTTTT. Its translation: CAISDFPGAGTGELFF.

There are many counts of this clonotype. The chain has TRBV7-9 and TRBJ2-5; D might be TRBD1 (6 bases). There are 14 residues in the CDR3. V lost 2 bases, J lost 5 bases, and 12 bases lay in between. Germline V CDR1 and CDR2: SEHNR, FQNEAQ (reference sequence). The CDR3 coding sequence is TGTGCCAGCAGCTTATGGCAGGGGTTGGAGACCCAGTACTTC. Its protein is CASSLWQGLETQYF.

The V gene is TRBV20-1, the J gene TRBJ1-6; D remains ambiguous. The CDR3 loop spans 14 amino acids. V lost 6 bases to trimming and J lost 4 bases, with 13 bases between them. Looked up from germline, CDR1 is DFQATT and CDR2 is SNEGSKA (reference sequence). The CDR3 DNA is TGCAGTGCCACAGACGGAGATTATAATTCACCCCTCCACTTT. This codes for CSATDGDYNSPLHF.

The V gene is TRBV7-3, the J gene TRBJ1-1; no reliable D call. The CDR3 extends over 18 amino acids. The germline CDR1 and CDR2 sequences are SGHTA and FQGTGA. The ends were cut back, 2 bases at V and 1 base at J, with 20 bases in the middle. CDR3 nucleotides: TGTGCCAGCAGCTTATTTGGGGTACGGCGTCGGAGGAACACTGAAGCTTTCTTT. It encodes CASSLFGVRRRRNTEAFF.

The table lists this clonotype with a few counts. The rearrangement links TRBV4-2 to TRBJ2-7; perhaps TRBD1 as D (6 bases). Germline values: CDR1 LGHNA, CDR2 YNFKEQ. CDR3 length: 14 amino acids. V lost 0 bases to trimming and J lost 6 bases, with 12 bases between them. In DNA, the CDR3 is TGTGCCAGCAGCCAAGATTCACAGGGCCCCGAGCAGTACTTC. It translates to CASSQDSQGPEQYF.

The table lists this clonotype with many counts. The V gene is TRBV20-1, the J gene TRBJ1-2; D not certain. The CDR3 consists of 14 residues. V was cut by 6 bases and J by 2 bases, with 16 bases left in between. Germline values: CDR1 DFQATT, CDR2 SNEGSKA (reference sequence). The CDR3 loop is CSAMLTGRNYGYTF. The CDR3 nucleotides read TGCAGTGCCATGCTCACCGGGAGAAACTATGGCTACACCTTC.

This chain uses TRBV9 with TRBJ2-7; 9 bases align to TRBD2. TRBJ2-1 explains the end of the DNA better; the J call may be wrong. Germline CDR1 is SGDLS and CDR2 is YYNGEE. CDR3 length equals 13 residues. CDR3 in amino acids: CASGSGGADEQFF. The CDR3 DNA reads as TGTGCCAGCGGTAGCGGGGGTGCGGATGAGCAGTTCTTC.

In regard to this clonotype: Since a much larger clone is just one base distant, this may be a read error. V and J are TRBV4-3 and TRBJ1-6; D might be TRBD1 (5 bases). CDR3 length: 16 amino acids. Germline CDR1 and CDR2: LGHNA and YSLEER. CDR3 residues: CASSPARGTDNSPPHF. CDR3 nucleotides: TGCGCCAGCAGCCCAGCGCGGGGGACCGATAATTCACCCCCCCACTTT.

This clonotype was observed a handful of times. This chain uses TRBV29-1 with TRBJ2-7; D possibly corresponds to TRBD2 (6 bases). Germline CDR1 is SQVTM and CDR2 is ANQGSEA. V was clipped by 2 bases and J by 9 bases, with 17 bases between them. The CDR3 extends over 13 amino acids. CDR3 nucleotide sequence: TGCAGCGTTGAACGACTAGAAGTTACGGGGCAGTACTTC. Its protein is CSVERLEVTGQYF.

This clonotype has just a few counts. This rearrangement joins TRBV12-3 or TRBV12-4 to TRBJ2-5; maybe TRBD2 (6 bases). The CDR3 runs 12 residues. The CDR3 sequence is CASAGIQETQYF. The CDR3 bases are TGTGCTAGTGCGGGGATCCAAGAGACCCAGTACTTC.

This chain links TRBV10-2 with TRBJ1-1; perhaps TRBD1 as D (5 bases). Germline-derived CDR1 and CDR2 are WSHSY and SAAADI. CDR3 size: 15 residues. Trimming stripped 4 bases from V and 5 bases from J, with 17 bases between. As DNA, the CDR3 is TGCGCCAGCAGTGCTGGGGCCGGCCGTAGGACTGAAGCTTTCTTT. It is translated as CASSAGAGRRTEAFF.

This clonotype has a count of ten or more. The chain combines TRBV29-1 with TRBJ2-2; no clear D. The CDR3 covers 15 residues. Trimming removed 6 bases at V and 2 bases at J, with 16 bases between. Per the germline V gene, CDR1 is SQVTM and CDR2 is ANQGSEA. The DNA for the CDR3 is TGCAGCGTACAACTGACCTATACTAACACCGGGGAGCTGTTTTTT. Its protein product is CSVQLTYTNTGELFF.

This chain links TRBV10-2 with TRBJ1-2; 10 positions agree with TRBD1. The junction had 8 bases not matched to a gene; V was cut back by 3 bases and J by 4 bases. The CDR3 loop spans 16 amino acids. Germline V gene data show CDR1 as WSHSY and CDR2 as SAAADI. The CDR3 reads CASSDSWDRGGYGYTF. The CDR3, as DNA: TGCGCCAGCAGTGATTCATGGGACAGGGGAGGCTATGGCTACACCTTC.

This clonotype was seen a few times. The gene calls are TRBV6-5 and TRBJ2-7; no clear D gene. Trimming stripped 2 bases from V and 7 bases from J, with 9 bases between. CDR3 length equals 12 residues. In germline, CDR1 is MNHEY, CDR2 SVGAGI. DNA for the CDR3: TGTGCCAGCAGTTACCCGGACCAGGAGCAGTACTTC. This codes for CASSYPDQEQYF.

The V call is TRBV20-1, the J call TRBJ1-4, with no clear D. The length of the CDR3 is 13 residues. The germline V gene encodes CDR1 DFQATT and CDR2 SNEGSKA (reference sequence). The V end was cut by 3 bases, the J end by 8 bases, with 13 bases between. Here the CDR3 reads CSASSRVGEKLFF. The DNA for the CDR3 is TGCAGTGCTAGCTCGCGGGTGGGAGAAAAACTGTTTTTT.

This clonotype came up many times. This chain uses TRBV12-3 or TRBV12-4 with TRBJ1-2; possible D gene TRBD1, 5 bases. The CDR3 consists of 15 residues. The V gene lost 5 bases and the J gene lost 3 bases, with 16 bases spanning the gap. CDR3 in amino acids: CASSRVTGRDYGYTF. The CDR3, as DNA: TGTGCCAGCAGTCGTGTCACGGGGCGCGACTATGGCTACACCTTC.

About this clonotype: One base away lies a much larger clone, so this may be a sequencing read error. This sequence joins TRBV12-3 or TRBV12-4 and TRBJ2-6, with D perhaps matching TRBD1 (6 bases). The CDR3 is made up of 13 amino acids. The V end was cut by 7 bases, the J end by 10 bases, with 14 bases between. CDR3 sequence reads: CASNWDIGNVLTF. CDR3 sequence (DNA): TGTGCCAGCAACTGGGACATCGGAAACGTCCTGACTTTC.

This clonotype has more than one count but fewer than ten. The junction differs from germline at one of its ends, possibly a read error. The V gene is TRBV11-2, the J gene TRBJ2-7; unclear D gene. The CDR3 consists of 14 residues. Germline CDR1 and CDR2: SGHAT and FQNNGV. The CDR3 bases are TGTGCCAGCAGCTTAAGCCCCAGCTCCTACGAGCAGAACTTC. It specifies CASSLSPSSYEQNF.

The CDR3: CASGHSEANYGYTF. The CDR3, as DNA: TGTGCTAGTGGTCACTCCGAAGCTAACTATGGCTACACCTTC. V usage is TRBV12-5 and J usage is TRBJ1-2; D is unclear. The germline CDR1 and CDR2 sequences are LGHNT and FRNRAP. Trimming stripped 5 bases from V and 0 bases from J, with 10 bases between. The CDR3 sequence is 14 residues long.

This clonotype was picked up many times. J is TRBJ2-5 and V is TRBV14; 8 bases fit TRBD2. Germline lookup yields CDR1 SGHDN and CDR2 FVKESK. This CDR3 is 18 amino acids long. V trimming: 1 base; J trimming: 0 bases; junction bases outside the gene matches: 10. Here the CDR3 DNA reads TGTGCCAGCAGCCAAGGCCTGCCTCGCGGGAGGTACCAAGAGACCCAGTACTTC. This translates into CASSQGLPRGRYQETQYF.

This clonotype has ten or more counts. This rearrangement joins TRBV19 to TRBJ1-2; TRBD1 might be the D (6 bases). Trimming pared 7 bases from V and 5 bases from J, leaving 17 bases between. Per germline, CDR1 LNHDA and CDR2 SQIVND (reference sequence). CDR3 length: 14 residues. The CDR3 nucleotides read TGTGCCAGTAAGGCCTCGGGGGCGTTTTATGGCTACACCTTC. Protein product: CASKASGAFYGYTF.

The sample holds a few counts of this clonotype. This chain joins TRBV6-5 and TRBJ2-2, with 7 bases identical to TRBD2. The CDR3 consists of 15 residues. The germline CDR1 and CDR2 sequences are MNHEY and SVGAGI. V gave up 6 bases and J gave up 4 bases; unmatched junction bases: 8. The DNA of the CDR3 is TGTGCCAGCAGCCAAGTCGGCGGGGGCACCGGGGAGCTGTTTTTT. This gives the protein CASSQVGGGTGELFF.

This clonotype was observed a few times. The genes are TRBV5-1 and TRBJ2-5; D unclear. The CDR3 is 14 amino acids. V was shortened by 5 bases and J by 1 base, with 12 bases between the two germline ends. Germline CDR1 reads SGHRS; CDR2 reads YFSETQ. The CDR3 DNA follows: TGCGCCAGCAGGCTTGGGTTGGGCCAAGAGACCCAGTACTTC. It translates to CASRLGLGQETQYF. Combining the CDR3 with reference TRBV5-1 and TRBJ2-5 gives the whole variable domain KAGVTQTPRYLIKTRGQQVTLSCSPISGHRSVSWYQQTPGQGLQFLFEYFSETQRNKGNFPGRFSGRQFSNSRSEMNVSTLELGDSALYLCASRLGLGQETQYFGPGTRLLVL.